This TCR beta chain was captured in a study of blood T cell repertoires in COVID-19. Study-wide context: Material from acute and convalescent COVID-19 was sourced from the United States, Italy and Spain. T cells, B-cell-depleted T cells, or PBMCs supplied cDNA or gDNA.

The method was immunoSEQ multiplex PCR; TCRdb's version includes in-frame clones alone and lacks a portion of them. This table holds approximately 190,000 clones, approximately 84% found once. V gave up 2 bases and J gave up 4 bases, with 10 bases separating them. The CDR3 sequence is 13 residues long. Germline CDR1 is SGHKS and CDR2 is YYEKEE (reference sequence). What was sequenced was peripheral blood. J is TRBJ2-7 and V is TRBV5-5; the D gene is possibly TRBD1 (6 bases). The sequence derives from a woman between 70 and 85 years old with active or convalescent COVID-19. For the CDR3, the DNA is TGTGCCAGCAGCTTCCAGGGGATTTACGAGCAGTACTTC. Its protein product is CASSFQGIYEQYF.